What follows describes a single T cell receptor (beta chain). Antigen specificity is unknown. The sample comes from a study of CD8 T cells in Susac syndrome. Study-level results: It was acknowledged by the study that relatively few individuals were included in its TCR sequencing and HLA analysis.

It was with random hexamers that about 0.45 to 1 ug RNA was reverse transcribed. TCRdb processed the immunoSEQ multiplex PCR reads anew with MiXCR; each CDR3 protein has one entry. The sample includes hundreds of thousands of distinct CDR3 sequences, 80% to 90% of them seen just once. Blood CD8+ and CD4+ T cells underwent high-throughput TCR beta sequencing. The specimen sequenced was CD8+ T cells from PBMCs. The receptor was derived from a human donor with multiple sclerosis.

CDR3 protein: CASSRGRHPYF. CDR3 nucleotides: TGTGCCAGCAGTCGGGGGAGACATCCGTACTTC. The rearrangement links TRBV25-1 to TRBJ2-7; tentative D call: TRBD2 (6 bases). V was clipped by 5 bases and J by 12 bases, with 14 bases between them. CDR1 is MGHDK, CDR2 SYGVNS, per germline. The CDR3 sequence is 11 residues long.